The 8 T cell receptor beta chains presented below share a single source sample, sequenced in a study of OX40 agonist ivuxolimab in advanced cancers. Sequencing used immunoSEQ multiplex PCR; TCRdb keeps in-frame clones, though not all of them. The repertoire holds more than 25,000 clones, with about 82% as singletons. Source: CD4+ or CD8+ T cells sorted from blood, taken in a trial of the OX40 agonist ivuxolimab. Source of these receptors: an adult with an advanced solid tumor such as melanoma, head and neck, liver or kidney cancer.

The rearrangement joins TRBV19 to TRBJ2-2; 10 nucleotides line up with TRBD1. Germline trimming cut 5 bases from V and 5 bases from J; bases unmatched to any gene: 5. CDR3 size: 15 residues. The germline V gene has CDR1 LNHDA and CDR2 SQIVND (reference sequence). CDR3 nucleotide sequence: TGTGCCAGTAGTTGGGGACAGGGGAGAACCGGGGAGCTGTTTTTT. This gives the protein CASSWGQGRTGELFF.

The chain employs TRBV5-5 and TRBJ2-7; 7 positions agree with TRBD1. CDR1 SGHKS and CDR2 YYEKEE come from the germline V gene (reference sequence). Trimming at V came to 0 bases and at J to 3 bases, leaving 6 bases not matched to a gene. CDR3 length: 15 amino acids. The CDR3: CASSLVGQPHYEQYF. CDR3 in DNA: TGTGCCAGCAGCTTGGTGGGACAGCCCCACTACGAGCAGTACTTC.

The V gene is TRBV15, the J gene TRBJ2-7; no reliable D call. This CDR3 contains 15 residues. V was trimmed by 1 base and J by 0 bases, leaving 10 bases between them. Germline CDR1 and CDR2: LNHNV and YYDKDF (reference sequence). Here the CDR3 reads CATSRGRTYSYEQYF. Here the CDR3 DNA reads TGTGCCACCAGCAGAGGACGAACTTACTCCTACGAGCAGTACTTC.

The rearrangement joins TRBV19 to TRBJ2-7; D is unresolved. The V and J ends lost 0 bases and 2 bases respectively, with 8 bases between them. Germline loops: CDR1 LNHDA, CDR2 SQIVND (reference sequence). The CDR3 extends over 14 amino acids. The CDR3 loop is CASSIEADAYEQYF. As DNA, the CDR3 is TGTGCCAGTAGTATAGAGGCGGATGCCTACGAGCAGTACTTC.

This clone appeared once. The chain couples TRBV6-6 to TRBJ2-7; the D gene is possibly TRBD1 (5 bases). Per the germline V gene, CDR1 is MNHNY and CDR2 is SVGAGI (reference sequence). The germline V and J ends were trimmed by 5 bases and 3 bases, with 17 bases remaining between them. The CDR3 length is 15 residues. CDR3 region: CASSPGFSKHYEQYF. CDR3 nucleotides: TGTGCCAGCAGTCCAGGGTTTAGCAAGCACTACGAGCAGTACTTC.

The CDR3 region is CATSYPLAGATSGELFF. The CDR3 bases are TGTGCCACCAGCTATCCCCTAGCGGGAGCTACTTCCGGGGAGCTGTTTTTT. V is TRBV15 and J is TRBJ2-2, with 10 bases aligning to TRBD2. Germline CDR1 reads LNHNV; CDR2 reads YYDKDF (reference sequence). The CDR3 length is 17 residues. J was trimmed by 6 bases and V by 5 bases; bases with no gene match: 12.

This chain joins TRBV15 and TRBJ2-2, with a possible D match to TRBD2 (6 bases). Trimming cost V 6 bases and J 6 bases, with 23 bases left between them. CDR1 and CDR2 from the germline V gene are LNHNV and YYDKDF (reference sequence). The CDR3 has 17 amino acids. The CDR3 loop is CATSQKGWYERAGELFF. The CDR3 region has the DNA TGTGCCACCAGTCAGAAGGGGTGGTATGAGCGGGCCGGGGAGCTGTTTTTT. The entire variable domain, with the rest obtained from reference TRBV15 and TRBJ2-2, is as follows: DAMVIQNPRYQVTQFGKPVTLSCSQTLNHNVMYWYQQKSSQAPKLLFHYYDKDFNNEADTPDNFQSRRPNTSFCFLDIRSPGLGDTAMYLCATSQKGWYERAGELFFGEGSRLTVL.

The chain carries TRBV5-4 and TRBJ2-5; 8 bases are a match to TRBD1. The germline gives CDR1 SGHNT, CDR2 YYREEE (reference sequence). V lost 0 bases, J lost 5 bases, and 9 bases stayed unmatched. This CDR3 has 16 amino acids. The CDR3 loop reads CASSLGSGGWGETQYF. The CDR3 nucleotides read TGTGCCAGCAGCTTGGGGTCAGGGGGCTGGGGGGAGACCCAGTACTTC.